Given below is one TCR beta chain in context. No antigen is known for it. The data derive from a study of shared clonotypes between healthy human individuals. Study-wide results and limits: Relative to memory subsets, naive subsets generally showed larger estimated richness.

TCRdb's copy holds only in-frame clones and misses some; the assay was immunoSEQ multiplex PCR. Here the sample spans about 980,000 clones, over 75% being singletons. The CDR3 loop spans 13 amino acids. CDR1 and CDR2 from the germline V gene are SGHVS and FQNEAQ. V lost 1 base, J lost 11 bases, and 14 bases lay in between. The J gene is TRBJ1-1, the V gene TRBV7-8; D uncertain. The specimen was memory CD4+ T cells sorted from blood. As to subset: CD45RA-negative fraction. This receptor was obtained from a man aged 18 to 30 in good health. CDR3 loop: CASSLVGAPGAFF. In nucleotides, the CDR3 is TGTGCCAGCAGCTTAGTAGGCGCCCCGGGGGCTTTCTTT.